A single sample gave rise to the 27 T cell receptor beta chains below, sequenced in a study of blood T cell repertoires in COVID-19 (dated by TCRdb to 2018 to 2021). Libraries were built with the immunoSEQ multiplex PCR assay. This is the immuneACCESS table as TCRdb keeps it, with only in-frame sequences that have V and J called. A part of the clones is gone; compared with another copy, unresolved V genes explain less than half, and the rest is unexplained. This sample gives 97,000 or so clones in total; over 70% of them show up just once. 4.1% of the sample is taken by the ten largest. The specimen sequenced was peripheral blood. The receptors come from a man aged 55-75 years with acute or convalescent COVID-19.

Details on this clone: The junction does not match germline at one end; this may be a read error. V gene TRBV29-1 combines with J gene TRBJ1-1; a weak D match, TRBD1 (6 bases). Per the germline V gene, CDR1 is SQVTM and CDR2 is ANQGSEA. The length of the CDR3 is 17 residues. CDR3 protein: CSVAPPSGHARGYAFQF. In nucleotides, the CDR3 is TGCAGCGTTGCTCCCCCCTCGGGACACGCCAGAGGATACGCATTTCAATTT.

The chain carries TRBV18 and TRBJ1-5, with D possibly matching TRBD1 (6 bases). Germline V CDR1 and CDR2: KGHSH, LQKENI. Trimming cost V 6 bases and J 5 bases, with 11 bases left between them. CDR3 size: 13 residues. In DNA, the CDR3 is TGTGCCAGCTCGGTCACAGGGCATCAGCCCCAGCATTTT. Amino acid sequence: CASSVTGHQPQHF.

CDR3: CASNSGADTGELFF. CDR3 nucleotide sequence: TGCGCCAGCAACTCGGGAGCGGACACCGGGGAGCTGTTTTTT. The chain combines TRBV5-1 with TRBJ2-2, with a weak D call TRBD2 (6 bases). From germline, CDR1 is SGHRS and CDR2 YFSETQ. The CDR3 sequence is 14 residues long. Trimming removed 6 bases from V and 3 bases from J, with 12 bases in between.

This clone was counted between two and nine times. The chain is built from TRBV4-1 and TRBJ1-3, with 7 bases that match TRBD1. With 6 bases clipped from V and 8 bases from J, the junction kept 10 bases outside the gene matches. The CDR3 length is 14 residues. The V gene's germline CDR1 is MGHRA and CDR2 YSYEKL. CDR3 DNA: TGCGCCAGCAGTCAGACAGGGAGCGGATACACCATATATTTT. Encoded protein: CASSQTGSGYTIYF.

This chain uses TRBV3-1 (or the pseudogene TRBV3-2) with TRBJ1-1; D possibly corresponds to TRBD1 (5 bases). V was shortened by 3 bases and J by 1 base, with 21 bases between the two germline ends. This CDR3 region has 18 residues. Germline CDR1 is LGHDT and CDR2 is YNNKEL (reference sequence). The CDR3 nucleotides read TGTGCCAGCAGCCAGGGATGGACAACAGGTGGCAAGAACACTGAAGCTTTCTTT. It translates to CASSQGWTTGGKNTEAFF.

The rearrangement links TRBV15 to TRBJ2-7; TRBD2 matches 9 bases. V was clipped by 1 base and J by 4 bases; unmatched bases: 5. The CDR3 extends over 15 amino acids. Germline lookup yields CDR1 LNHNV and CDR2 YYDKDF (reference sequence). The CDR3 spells CATSRVGGRGYEQYV. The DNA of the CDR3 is TGTGCCACCAGCAGAGTTGGCGGGAGGGGGTACGAGCAGTACGTC.

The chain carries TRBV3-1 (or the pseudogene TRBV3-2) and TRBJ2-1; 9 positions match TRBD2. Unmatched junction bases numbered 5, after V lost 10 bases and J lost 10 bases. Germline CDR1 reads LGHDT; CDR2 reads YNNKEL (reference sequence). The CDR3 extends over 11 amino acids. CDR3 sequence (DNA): TGTGCCACGTTGCTAGCGGGGGAGCAGTTCTTC. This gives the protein CATLLAGEQFF.

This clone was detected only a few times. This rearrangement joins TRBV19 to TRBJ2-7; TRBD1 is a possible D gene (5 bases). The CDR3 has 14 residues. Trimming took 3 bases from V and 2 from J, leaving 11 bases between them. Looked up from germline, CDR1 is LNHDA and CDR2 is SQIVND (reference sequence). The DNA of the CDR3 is TGTGCCAGTAGTATGGGCTTAGGGGCCTACGAGCAGTACTTC. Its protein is CASSMGLGAYEQYF.

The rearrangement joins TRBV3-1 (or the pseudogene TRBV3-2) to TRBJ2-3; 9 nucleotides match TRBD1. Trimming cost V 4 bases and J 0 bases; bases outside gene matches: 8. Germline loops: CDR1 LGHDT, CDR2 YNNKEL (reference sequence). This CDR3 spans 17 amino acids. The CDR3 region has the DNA TGTGCCAGCAGCCCGATACTCGGACAGGGGAGCACAGATACGCAGTATTTT. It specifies CASSPILGQGSTDTQYF.

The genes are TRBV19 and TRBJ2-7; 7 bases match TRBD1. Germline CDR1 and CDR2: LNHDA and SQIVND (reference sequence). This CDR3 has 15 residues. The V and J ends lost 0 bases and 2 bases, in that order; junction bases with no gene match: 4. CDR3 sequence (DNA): TGTGCCAGTAGTATAGAGCCCGGGACAGCCTACGAGCAGTACTTC. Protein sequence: CASSIEPGTAYEQYF.

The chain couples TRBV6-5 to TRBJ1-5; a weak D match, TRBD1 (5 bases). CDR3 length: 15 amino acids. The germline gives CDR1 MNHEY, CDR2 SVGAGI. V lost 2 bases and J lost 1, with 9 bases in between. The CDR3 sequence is CASSYQGASNQPQHF. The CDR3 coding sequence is TGTGCCAGCAGTTACCAGGGCGCAAGCAATCAGCCCCAGCATTTT.

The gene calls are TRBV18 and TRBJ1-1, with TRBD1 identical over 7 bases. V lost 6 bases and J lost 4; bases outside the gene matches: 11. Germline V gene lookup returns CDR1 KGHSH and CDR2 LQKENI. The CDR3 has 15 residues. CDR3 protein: CASSQIGGPATEAFF. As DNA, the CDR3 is TGTGCCAGCTCCCAGATAGGGGGCCCGGCCACTGAAGCTTTCTTT.

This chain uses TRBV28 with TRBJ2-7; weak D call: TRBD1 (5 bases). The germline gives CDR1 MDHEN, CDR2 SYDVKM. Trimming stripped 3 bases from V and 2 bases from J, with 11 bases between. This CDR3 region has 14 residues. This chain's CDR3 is CASSLGQDPYEQYV. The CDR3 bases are TGTGCCAGCAGTTTGGGGCAGGACCCCTACGAGCAGTACGTC.

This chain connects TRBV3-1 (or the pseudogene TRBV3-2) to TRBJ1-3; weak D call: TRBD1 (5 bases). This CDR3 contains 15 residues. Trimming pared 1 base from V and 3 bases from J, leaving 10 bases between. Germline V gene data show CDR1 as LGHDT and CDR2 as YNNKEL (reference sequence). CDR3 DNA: TGTGCCAGCAGCCAAGGGGGGACTTATGGAAACACCATATATTTT. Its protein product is CASSQGGTYGNTIYF.

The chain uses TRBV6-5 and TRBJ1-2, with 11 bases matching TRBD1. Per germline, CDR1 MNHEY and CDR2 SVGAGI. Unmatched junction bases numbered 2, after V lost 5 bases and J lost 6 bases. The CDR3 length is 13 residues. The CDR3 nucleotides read TGTGCCAGCAGTCGGACAGGGGGCGATGGCTACACCTTC. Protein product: CASSRTGGDGYTF.

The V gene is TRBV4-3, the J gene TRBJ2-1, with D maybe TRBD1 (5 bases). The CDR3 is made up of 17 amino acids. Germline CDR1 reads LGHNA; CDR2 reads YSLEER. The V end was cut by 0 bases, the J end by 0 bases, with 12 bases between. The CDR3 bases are TGCGCCAGCAGCCAAGATAGGGGTGCGGCCTCCTACAATGAGCAGTTCTTC. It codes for CASSQDRGAASYNEQFF.

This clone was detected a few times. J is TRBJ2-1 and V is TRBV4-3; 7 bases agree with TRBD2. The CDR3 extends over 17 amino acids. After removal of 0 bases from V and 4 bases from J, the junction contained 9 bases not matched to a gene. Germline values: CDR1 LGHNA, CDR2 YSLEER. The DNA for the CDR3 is TGCGCCAGCAGCCAAGATGGAGTGGGAGGGCCTTACAATGAGCAGTTCTTC. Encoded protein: CASSQDGVGGPYNEQFF.

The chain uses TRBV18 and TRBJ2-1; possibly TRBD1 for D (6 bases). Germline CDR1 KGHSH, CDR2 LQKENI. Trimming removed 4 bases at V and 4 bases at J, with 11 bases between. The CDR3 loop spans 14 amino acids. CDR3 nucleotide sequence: TGTGCCAGCTCACAAGACAGGACGTACAATGAGCAGTTCTTC. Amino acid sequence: CASSQDRTYNEQFF.

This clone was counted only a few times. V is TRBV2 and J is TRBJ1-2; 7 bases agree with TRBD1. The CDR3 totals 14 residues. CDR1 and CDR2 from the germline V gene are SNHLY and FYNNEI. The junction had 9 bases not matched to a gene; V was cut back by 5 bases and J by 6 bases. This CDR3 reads CASSPRGNSDGYTF. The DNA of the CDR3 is TGTGCCAGCAGTCCCAGGGGGAATAGCGATGGCTACACCTTC.

CDR3: CASSVLNTAGYTF. CDR3 in DNA: TGTGCCAGCAGCGTATTGAACACCGCTGGCTACACCTTC. The chain uses TRBV9 and TRBJ1-2, with D uncertain. Germline CDR1 SGDLS, CDR2 YYNGEE. V shed 1 base and J shed 7 bases, with 11 bases lying between them. The CDR3 has 13 amino acids.

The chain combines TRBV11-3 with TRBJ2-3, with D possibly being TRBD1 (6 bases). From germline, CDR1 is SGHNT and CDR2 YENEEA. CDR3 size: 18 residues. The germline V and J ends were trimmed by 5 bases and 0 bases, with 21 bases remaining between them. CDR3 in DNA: TGTGCCAGCAGCGCACTATGGACAGAGTCAAGGAGCACAGATACGCAGTATTTT. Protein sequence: CASSALWTESRSTDTQYF.

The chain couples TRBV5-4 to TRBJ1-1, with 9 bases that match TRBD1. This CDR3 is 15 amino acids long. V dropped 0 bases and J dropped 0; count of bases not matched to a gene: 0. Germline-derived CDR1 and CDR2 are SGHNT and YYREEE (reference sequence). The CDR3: CASSLDRGLNTEAFF. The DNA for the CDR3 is TGTGCCAGCAGCTTGGACAGGGGGCTGAACACTGAAGCTTTCTTT.

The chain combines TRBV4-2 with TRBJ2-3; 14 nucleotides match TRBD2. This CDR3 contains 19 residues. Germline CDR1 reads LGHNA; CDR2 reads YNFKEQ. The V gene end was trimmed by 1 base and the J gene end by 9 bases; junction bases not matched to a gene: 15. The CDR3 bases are TGTGCCAGCAGCCAAGCCCCTCCGACTAGCGGGGGGGCCATGGCGACGCAGTATTTT. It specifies CASSQAPPTSGGAMATQYF.

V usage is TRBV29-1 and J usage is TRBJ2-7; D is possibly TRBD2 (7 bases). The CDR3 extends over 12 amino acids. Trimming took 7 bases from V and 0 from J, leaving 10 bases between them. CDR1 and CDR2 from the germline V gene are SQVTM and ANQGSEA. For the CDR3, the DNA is TGCAGCGGAGGGGGGGGCTCCTACGAGCAGTACTTC. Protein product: CSGGGGSYEQYF.

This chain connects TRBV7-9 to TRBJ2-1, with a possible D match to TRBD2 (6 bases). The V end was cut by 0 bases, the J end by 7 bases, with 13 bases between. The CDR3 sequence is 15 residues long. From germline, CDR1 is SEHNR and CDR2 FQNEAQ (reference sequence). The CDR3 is CASSLAAGSANEQFF. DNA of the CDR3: TGTGCCAGCAGCTTAGCGGCGGGATCCGCTAATGAGCAGTTCTTC.

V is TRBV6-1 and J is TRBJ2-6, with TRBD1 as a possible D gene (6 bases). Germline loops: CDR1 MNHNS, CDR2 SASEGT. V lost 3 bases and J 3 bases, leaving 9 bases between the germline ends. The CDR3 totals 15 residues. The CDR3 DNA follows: TGTGCCAGCAGTGATGGGGGCGGTGGGGCCAACGTCCTGACTTTC. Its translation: CASSDGGGGANVLTF.

The CDR3 loop is CSVEKGRGEADTQYF. CDR3 nucleotides: TGCAGCGTTGAAAAGGGGCGAGGAGAAGCAGATACGCAGTATTTT. The rearrangement links TRBV29-1 to TRBJ2-3, with D maybe TRBD1 (5 bases). With 2 bases removed from V and 4 bases from J, the gap between germline ends came to 16 bases. CDR3 size: 15 residues. The germline V gene encodes CDR1 SQVTM and CDR2 ANQGSEA.